Listed below are T cell receptor beta chains from one sample, sequenced in a study of shared clonotypes between healthy human individuals. Some clones are missing from TCRdb's copy, which holds only in-frame ones; the method was immunoSEQ multiplex PCR. This sample carries fewer than 1 million clones, 96% of them seen once, and the ten largest clones take less than 0.25%. Sequencing was done on a sample of naive CD8+ T cells sorted from blood. Receptors were obtained from a man younger than 45 in good health. CDR3s include the opening cysteine and the closing phenylalanine or tryptophan. D genes are given only for firm matches. Size is omitted from some rows. Given values are once, few, many or a class for expanded clones.

V gene	J gene	clone size	D gene	CDR3 protein	CDR3 DNA
TRBV19	TRBJ1-2	.	.	CASSMQGNYGYTF	TGTGCCAGTAGTATGCAGGGCAACTATGGCTACACCTTC
TRBV10-3	TRBJ2-1	.	TRBD2	CAISELKSGTYNEQFF	TGTGCCATCAGTGAATTAAAAAGCGGGACCTACAATGAGCAGTTCTTC
TRBV4-3	TRBJ2-7	.	.	CASSQDLGDGYEQYF	TGCGCCAGCAGCCAAGATCTTGGTGACGGCTACGAGCAGTACTTC
TRBV4-3	TRBJ1-4	.	TRBD1	CASSLGTGNEKLFF	TGCGCCAGCAGCCTGGGGACAGGGAATGAAAAACTGTTTTTT
TRBV6-1	TRBJ2-1	.	TRBD2	CASSGIGTSGHNEQFF	TGTGCCAGCAGTGGGATCGGGACTAGCGGCCACAATGAGCAGTTCTTC
TRBV9	TRBJ2-7	.	TRBD1	CASSGQGSEQYF	TGTGCCAGCAGCGGACAGGGTAGCGAGCAGTACTTC
TRBV11-2	TRBJ2-1	once	TRBD1	CASSFRGQGQAIEQFF	TGTGCCAGCAGCTTCCGGGGACAGGGTCAGGCCATAGAGCAGTTCTTC
TRBV14	TRBJ1-4	.	TRBD1	CASSQGGQGVRAEKLFF	TGTGCCAGCAGCCAAGGGGGACAGGGCGTTCGTGCCGAAAAACTGTTTTTT
TRBV27	TRBJ2-5	few	.	CASSLLGGEAETQYF	TGTGCCAGCAGTTTATTGGGCGGGGAGGCAGAGACCCAGTACTTC
TRBV27	TRBJ2-4	.	.	CASSLDLGGGDIQYF	TGTGCCAGCAGTTTAGATTTAGGGGGAGGGGACATTCAGTACTTC
TRBV5-5	TRBJ1-5	.	.	CASSLRTAVSNQPQHF	TGTGCCAGCAGCCTACGGACAGCCGTCAGCAATCAGCCCCAGCATTTT
TRBV13	TRBJ2-2	.	.	CASSLLRETVTGELFF	TGTGCCAGCAGCTTATTACGGGAGACCGTCACCGGGGAGCTGTTTTTT
TRBV2	TRBJ2-1	.	TRBD1	CASSASGTENYNEQFF	TGTGCCAGCAGCGCCTCCGGGACAGAGAATTACAATGAGCAGTTCTTC
TRBV7-9	TRBJ2-3	.	TRBD2	CASSWTSGTSDTQYF	TGTGCCAGCAGCTGGACTAGCGGGACATCTGATACGCAGTATTTT
TRBV15	TRBJ2-3	.	TRBD1	CATSRPRQGPTDTQYF	TGTGCCACCAGCAGACCCCGACAGGGCCCCACAGATACGCAGTATTTT
TRBV19	TRBJ1-5	.	.	CASSILLEGVGPQHF	TGTGCCAGTAGTATACTACTCGAGGGGGTCGGCCCCCAGCATTTT
TRBV2	TRBJ2-3	.	TRBD1	CASSLTVWTGESLVEQYF	TGTGCCAGCTCCCTCACGGTATGGACAGGGGAATCGCTCGTGGAGCAGTATTTT
TRBV7-9	TRBJ2-1	.	.	CASSLRPDEQFF	TGTGCCAGCAGCTTAAGGCCCGATGAGCAGTTCTTC
TRBV7-3	TRBJ2-3	.	TRBD1	CASSLTGTTGNADTQYF	TGTGCCAGCAGCTTAACGGGGACGACAGGGAACGCAGATACGCAGTATTTT